This T cell receptor (beta chain) stems from a study of early T cells in non-severe SARS-CoV-2 infection. The germline gives CDR1 DFQATT, CDR2 SNEGSKA (reference sequence). The CDR3 covers 15 residues. With V trimmed by 0 bases and J by 1 base, 4 bases remained unmatched. This clonotype was counted ten times or more. Antigen unknown. MiXCR, applied by TCRdb to the 5' RACE reads, yields one record per CDR3 protein. Altogether approximately 80,000 distinct CDR3 sequences are present, 11% being singletons, with the ten largest covering about 12%. Findings of the study overall: The VDJdb matching leaned toward anti-spike CD8 responses and overlooked private and CD4 specificities.

The chain is built from TRBV20-1 and TRBJ1-1; 8 bases line up with TRBD1. The source was whole blood, collected at baseline. The sequence was obtained from an adult who was a healthcare worker with PCR-confirmed SARS-CoV-2 infection or an uninfected control (not recorded which). CDR3 protein: CSARDSGTGNTEAFF. CDR3 sequence (DNA): TGCAGTGCTAGAGATTCGGGGACAGGGAACACTGAAGCTTTCTTT.